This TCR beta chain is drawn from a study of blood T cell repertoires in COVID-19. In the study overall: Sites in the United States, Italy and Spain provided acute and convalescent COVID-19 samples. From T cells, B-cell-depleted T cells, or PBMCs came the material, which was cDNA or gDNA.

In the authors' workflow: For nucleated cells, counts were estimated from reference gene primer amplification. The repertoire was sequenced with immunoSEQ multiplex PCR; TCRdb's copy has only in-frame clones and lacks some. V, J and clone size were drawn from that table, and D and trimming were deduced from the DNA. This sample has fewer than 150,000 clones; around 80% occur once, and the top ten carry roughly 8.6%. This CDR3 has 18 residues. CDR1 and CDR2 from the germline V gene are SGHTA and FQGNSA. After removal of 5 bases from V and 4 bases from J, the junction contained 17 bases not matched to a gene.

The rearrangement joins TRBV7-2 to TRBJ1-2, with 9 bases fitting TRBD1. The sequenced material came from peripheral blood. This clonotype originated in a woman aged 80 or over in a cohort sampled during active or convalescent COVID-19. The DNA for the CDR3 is TGTGCCAGCAGCAAGGTGGGGACAGGGTCTCGAATGAGCTATGGCTACACCTTC. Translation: CASSKVGTGSRMSYGYTF.